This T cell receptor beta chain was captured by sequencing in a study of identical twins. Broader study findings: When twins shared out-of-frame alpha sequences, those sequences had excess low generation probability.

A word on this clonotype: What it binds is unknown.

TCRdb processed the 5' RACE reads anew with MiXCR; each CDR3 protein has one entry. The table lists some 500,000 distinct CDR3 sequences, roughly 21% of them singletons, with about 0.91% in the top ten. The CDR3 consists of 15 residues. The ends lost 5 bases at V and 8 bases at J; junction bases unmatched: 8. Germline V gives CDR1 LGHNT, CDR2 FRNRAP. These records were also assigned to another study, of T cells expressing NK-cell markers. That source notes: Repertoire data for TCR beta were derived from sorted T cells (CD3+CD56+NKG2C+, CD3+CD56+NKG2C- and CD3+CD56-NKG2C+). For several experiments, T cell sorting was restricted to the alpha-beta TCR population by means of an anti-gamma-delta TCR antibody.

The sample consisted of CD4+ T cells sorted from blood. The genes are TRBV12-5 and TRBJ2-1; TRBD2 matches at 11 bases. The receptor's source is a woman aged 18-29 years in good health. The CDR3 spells CASGPYSGRADEQFF. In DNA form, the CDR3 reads TGTGCTAGTGGTCCGTATAGCGGGAGGGCAGATGAGCAGTTCTTC.